Detailed here is one TCR beta chain. The data were taken from a study of blood T cell repertoires in COVID-19. Measured with immunoSEQ multiplex PCR; TCRdb has only the in-frame clones, and not every one. This sample has fewer than 300,000 clones, with approximately 90% found just once. CDR1 is MDHEN, CDR2 SYDVKM, per germline. V shed 4 bases, J shed 3 bases, and the junction held 8 bases outside the gene matches. CDR3 size: 15 residues. The study recruited people aged roughly 18 to 100 years across around 23 US areas. Cohorts were based on clinical histories the participants reported. Two negative PCRs, clearance, or symptom resolution had been documented for recovered Cohort 3 donors.

The source material was PBMCs or T cells enriched from blood (not recorded which). The TCR was taken from a woman aged 25 to 39 who had recovered from COVID-19. The V call is TRBV28, the J call TRBJ1-1, with 7 bases identical to TRBD1. CDR3 nucleotide sequence: TGTGCCAGCAGTTCCCCGACAGGGTTAGACACTGAAGCTTTCTTT. It is translated as CASSSPTGLDTEAFF.